The 2 T cell receptor beta chains in this list originate from one sample, sequenced in a study of cytomegalovirus exposure and HLA in healthy donors. PCR used 60 Vbeta primers and 13 Jbeta primers. Data came from immunoSEQ multiplex PCR; TCRdb stores just in-frame clones and leaves some out. The sample carries about 130,000 clones, 76% recorded once. The sample taken for sequencing was PBMCs. Source of these receptors: a female donor in good health and CMV-seropositive.

Details on this clone: One end of the junction fails to match germline, which may point to a read error. The chain recombines TRBV29-1 with TRBJ2-1, with TRBD2 matching over 7 bases. CDR1 is SQVTM and CDR2 is ANQGSEA in the germline V gene. CDR3 length: 12 residues. The CDR3 DNA reads as TGCAGCGTCGAAGGCGGGAGCCTACCTCAGTTCTTC. This gives the protein CSVEGGSLPQFF.

This clone was seen a single time. The rearrangement links TRBV7-9 to TRBJ1-2; D is perhaps TRBD1 (6 bases). Germline V gene sequence: CDR1 SEHNR, CDR2 FQNEAQ (reference sequence). Trimming pared 4 bases from V and 4 bases from J, leaving 10 bases between. This CDR3 spans 13 amino acids. CDR3 nucleotides: TGTGCCAGCAGCTCGGGACAAGGCTATGGCTACACCTTC. Protein: CASSSGQGYGYTF.